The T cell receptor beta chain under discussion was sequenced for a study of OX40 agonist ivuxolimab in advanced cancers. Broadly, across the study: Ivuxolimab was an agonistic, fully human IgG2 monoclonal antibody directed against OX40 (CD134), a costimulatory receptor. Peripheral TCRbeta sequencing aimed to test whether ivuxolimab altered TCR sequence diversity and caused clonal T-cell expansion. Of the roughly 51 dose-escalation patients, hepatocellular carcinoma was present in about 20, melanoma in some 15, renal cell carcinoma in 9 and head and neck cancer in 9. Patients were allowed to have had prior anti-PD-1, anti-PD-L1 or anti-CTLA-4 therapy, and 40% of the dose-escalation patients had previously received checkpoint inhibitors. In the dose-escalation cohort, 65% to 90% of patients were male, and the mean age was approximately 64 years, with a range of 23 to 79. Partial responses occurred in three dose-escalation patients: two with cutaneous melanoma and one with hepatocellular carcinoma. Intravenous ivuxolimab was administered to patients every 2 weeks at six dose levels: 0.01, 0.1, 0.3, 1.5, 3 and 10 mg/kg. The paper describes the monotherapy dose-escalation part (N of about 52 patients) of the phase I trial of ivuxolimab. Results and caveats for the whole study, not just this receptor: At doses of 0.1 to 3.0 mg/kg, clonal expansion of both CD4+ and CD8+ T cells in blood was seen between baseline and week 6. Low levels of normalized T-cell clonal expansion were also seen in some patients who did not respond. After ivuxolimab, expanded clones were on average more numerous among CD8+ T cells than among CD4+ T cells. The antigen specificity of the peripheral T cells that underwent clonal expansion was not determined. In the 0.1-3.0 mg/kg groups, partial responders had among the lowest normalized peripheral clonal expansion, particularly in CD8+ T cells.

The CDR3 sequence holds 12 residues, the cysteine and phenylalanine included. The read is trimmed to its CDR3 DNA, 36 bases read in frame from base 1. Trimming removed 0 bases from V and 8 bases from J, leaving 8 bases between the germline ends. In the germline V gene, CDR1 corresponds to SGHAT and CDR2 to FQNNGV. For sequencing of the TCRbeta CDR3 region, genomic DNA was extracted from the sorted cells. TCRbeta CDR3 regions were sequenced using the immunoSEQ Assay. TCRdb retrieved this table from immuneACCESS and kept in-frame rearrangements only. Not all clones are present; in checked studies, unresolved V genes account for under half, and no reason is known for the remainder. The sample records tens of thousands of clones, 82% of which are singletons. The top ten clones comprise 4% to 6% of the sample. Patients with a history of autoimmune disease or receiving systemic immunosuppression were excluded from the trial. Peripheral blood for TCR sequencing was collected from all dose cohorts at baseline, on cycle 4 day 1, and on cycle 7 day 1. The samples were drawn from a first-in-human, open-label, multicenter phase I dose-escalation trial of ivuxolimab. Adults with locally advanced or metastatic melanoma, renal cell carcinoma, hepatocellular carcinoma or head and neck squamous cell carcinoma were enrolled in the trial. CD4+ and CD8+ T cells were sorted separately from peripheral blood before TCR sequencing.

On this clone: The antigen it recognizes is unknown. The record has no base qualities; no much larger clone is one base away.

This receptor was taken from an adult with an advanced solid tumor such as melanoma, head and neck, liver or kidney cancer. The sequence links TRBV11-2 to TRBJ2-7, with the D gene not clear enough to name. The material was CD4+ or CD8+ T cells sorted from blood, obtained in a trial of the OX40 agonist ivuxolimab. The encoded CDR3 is CASSLDEGKQYF. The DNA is TGTGCCAGCAGCTTAGATGAAGGGAAGCAGTACTTC. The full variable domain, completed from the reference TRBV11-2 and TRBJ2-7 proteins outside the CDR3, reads EAGVAQSPRYKIIEKRQSVAFWCNPISGHATLYWYQQILGQGPKLLIQFQNNGVVDDSQLPKDRFSAERLKGVDSTLKIQPAKLEDSAVYLCASSLDEGKQYFGPGTRLTVT.